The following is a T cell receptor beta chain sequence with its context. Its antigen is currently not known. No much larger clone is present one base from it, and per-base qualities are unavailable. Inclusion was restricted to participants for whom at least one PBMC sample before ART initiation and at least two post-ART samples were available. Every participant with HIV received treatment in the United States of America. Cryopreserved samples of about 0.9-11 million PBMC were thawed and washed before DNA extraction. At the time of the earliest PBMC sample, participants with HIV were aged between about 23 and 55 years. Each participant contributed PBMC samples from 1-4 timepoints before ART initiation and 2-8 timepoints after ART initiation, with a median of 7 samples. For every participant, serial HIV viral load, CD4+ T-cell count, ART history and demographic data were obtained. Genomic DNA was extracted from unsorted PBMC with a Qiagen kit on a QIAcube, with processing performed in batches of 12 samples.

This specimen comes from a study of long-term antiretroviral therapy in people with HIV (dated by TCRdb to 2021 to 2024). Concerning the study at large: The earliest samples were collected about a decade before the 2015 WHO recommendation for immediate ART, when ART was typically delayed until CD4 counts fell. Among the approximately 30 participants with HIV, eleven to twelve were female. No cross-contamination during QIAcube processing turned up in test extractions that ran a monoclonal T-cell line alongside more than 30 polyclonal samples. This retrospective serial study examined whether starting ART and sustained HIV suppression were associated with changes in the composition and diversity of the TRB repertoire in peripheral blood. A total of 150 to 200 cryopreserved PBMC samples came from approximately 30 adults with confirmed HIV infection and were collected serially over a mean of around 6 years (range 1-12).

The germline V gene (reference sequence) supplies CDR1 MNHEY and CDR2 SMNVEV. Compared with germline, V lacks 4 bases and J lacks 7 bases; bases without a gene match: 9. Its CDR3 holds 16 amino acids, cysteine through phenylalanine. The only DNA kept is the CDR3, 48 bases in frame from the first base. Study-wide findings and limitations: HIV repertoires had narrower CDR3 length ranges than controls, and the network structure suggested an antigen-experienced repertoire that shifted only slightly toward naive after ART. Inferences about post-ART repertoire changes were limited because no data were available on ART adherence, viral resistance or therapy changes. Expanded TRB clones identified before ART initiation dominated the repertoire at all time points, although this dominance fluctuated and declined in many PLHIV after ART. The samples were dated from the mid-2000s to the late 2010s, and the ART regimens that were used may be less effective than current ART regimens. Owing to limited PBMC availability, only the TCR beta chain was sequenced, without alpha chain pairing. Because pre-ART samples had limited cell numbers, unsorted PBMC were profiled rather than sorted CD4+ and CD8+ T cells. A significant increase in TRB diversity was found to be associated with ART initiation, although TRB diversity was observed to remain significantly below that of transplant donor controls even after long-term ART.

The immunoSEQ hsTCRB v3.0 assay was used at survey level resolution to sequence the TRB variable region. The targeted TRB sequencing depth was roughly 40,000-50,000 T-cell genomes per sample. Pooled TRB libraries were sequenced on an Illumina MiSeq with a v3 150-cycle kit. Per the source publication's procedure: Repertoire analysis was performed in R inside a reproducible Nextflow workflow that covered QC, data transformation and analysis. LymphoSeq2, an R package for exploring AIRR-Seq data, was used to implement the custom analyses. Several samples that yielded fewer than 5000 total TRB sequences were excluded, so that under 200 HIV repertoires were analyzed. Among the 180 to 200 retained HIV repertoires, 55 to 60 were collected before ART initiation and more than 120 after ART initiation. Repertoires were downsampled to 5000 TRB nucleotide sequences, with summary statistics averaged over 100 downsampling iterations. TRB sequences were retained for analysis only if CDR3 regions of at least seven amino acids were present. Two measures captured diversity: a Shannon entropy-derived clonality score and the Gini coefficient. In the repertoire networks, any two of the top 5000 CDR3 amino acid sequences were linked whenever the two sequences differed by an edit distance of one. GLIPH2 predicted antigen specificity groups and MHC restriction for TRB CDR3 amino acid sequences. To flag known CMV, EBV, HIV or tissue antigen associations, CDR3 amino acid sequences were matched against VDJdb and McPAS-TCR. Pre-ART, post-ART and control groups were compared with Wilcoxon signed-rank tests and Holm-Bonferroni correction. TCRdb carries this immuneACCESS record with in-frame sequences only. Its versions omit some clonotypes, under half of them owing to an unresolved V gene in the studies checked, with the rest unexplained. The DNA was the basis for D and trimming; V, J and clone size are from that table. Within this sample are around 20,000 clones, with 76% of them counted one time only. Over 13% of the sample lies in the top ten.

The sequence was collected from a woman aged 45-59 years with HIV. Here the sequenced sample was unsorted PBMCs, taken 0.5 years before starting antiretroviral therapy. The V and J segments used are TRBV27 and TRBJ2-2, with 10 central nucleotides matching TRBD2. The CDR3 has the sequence CASSSRLAGAGGELFF. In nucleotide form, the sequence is TGTGCCAGCAGTTCTCGGCTAGCGGGGGCAGGCGGGGAGCTGTTTTTT.